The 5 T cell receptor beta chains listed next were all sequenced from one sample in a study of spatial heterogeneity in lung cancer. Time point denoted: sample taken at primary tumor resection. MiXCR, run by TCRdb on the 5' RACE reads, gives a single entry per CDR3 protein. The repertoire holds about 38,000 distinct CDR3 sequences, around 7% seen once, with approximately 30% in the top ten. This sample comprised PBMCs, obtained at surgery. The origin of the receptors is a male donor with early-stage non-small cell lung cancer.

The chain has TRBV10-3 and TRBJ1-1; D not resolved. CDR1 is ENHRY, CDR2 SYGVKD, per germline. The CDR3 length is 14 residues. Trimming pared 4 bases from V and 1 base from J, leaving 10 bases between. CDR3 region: CAISAPERNTEAFF. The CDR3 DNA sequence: TGTGCCATCAGTGCACCTGAGAGGAACACTGAAGCTTTCTTT.

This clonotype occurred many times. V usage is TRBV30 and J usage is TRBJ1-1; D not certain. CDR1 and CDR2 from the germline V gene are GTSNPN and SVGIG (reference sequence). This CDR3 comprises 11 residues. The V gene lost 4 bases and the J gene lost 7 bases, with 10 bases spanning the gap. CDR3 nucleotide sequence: TGTGCCTGGAACAGAGGATTTGAAGCTTTCTTT. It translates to CAWNRGFEAFF.

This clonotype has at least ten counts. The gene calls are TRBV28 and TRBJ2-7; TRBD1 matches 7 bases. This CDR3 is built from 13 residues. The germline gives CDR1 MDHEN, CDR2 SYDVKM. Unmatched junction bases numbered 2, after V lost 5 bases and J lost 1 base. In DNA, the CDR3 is TGTGCCAGCAGTCAGGGACAGTCCTACGAGCAGTACTTC. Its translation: CASSQGQSYEQYF.

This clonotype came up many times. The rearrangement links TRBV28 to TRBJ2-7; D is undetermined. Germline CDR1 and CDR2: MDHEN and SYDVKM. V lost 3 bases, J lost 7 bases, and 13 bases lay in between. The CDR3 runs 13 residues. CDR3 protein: CASSLGTPREQYV. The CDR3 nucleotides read TGTGCCAGCAGTTTGGGTACCCCGAGGGAGCAGTACGTC.

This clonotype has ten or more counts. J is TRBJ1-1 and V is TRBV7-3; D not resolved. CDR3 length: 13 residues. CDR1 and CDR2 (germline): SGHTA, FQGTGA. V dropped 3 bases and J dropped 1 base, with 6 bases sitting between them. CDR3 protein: CASSLNGNTEAFF. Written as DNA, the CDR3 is TGTGCCAGCAGCTTGAACGGGAACACTGAAGCTTTCTTT.